Listed below are T cell receptor beta chains from one sample, sequenced in a study of T cells in Graves' hyperthyroidism and ophthalmopathy. In TCRdb, the multiplex PCR reads were re-called with MiXCR into one record per CDR3 protein. The table records about 410,000 distinct CDR3 sequences, approximately 14% of them present only once. The source material was blood. The receptors here all came from a man younger than 35 with Graves' ophthalmopathy. Each CDR3 is given with its conserved first and last residue. The D gene is left open where the match is weak. The size entry is marked missing in some rows and otherwise reads once, few, many or a size class.

j_call: TRBJ2-2
clone_size: few
v_call: TRBV4-1
d_call: -
cdr3_nt: TGCGCCAGCAGACCTTGGGGGCTTACTGCGAACACCGGGGAGCTGTTTTTT
cdr3_aa: CASRPWGLTANTGELFF

j_call: TRBJ2-7
clone_size: many
v_call: TRBV3-1
d_call: -
cdr3_nt: TGTGCCAGCAGCCGGGTAGCAGAGAGCTCCTACGAGCAGTACTTC
cdr3_aa: CASSRVAESSYEQYF

j_call: TRBJ1-1
clone_size: few
v_call: TRBV19
d_call: TRBD1
cdr3_nt: TGTGCCAGTAGTAGAGACAGGGGACCATCGAACACTGAAGCTTTCTTT
cdr3_aa: CASSRDRGPSNTEAFF

j_call: TRBJ1-1
clone_size: -
v_call: TRBV11-2
d_call: -
cdr3_nt: TGTGCCAGCAGTATGGGGGAGGCCAAGAACACTGAAGCTTTCTTT
cdr3_aa: CASSMGEAKNTEAFF

j_call: TRBJ2-7
clone_size: many
v_call: TRBV4-1
d_call: -
cdr3_nt: TGCGCCAGCAGCCCCTTCGCCCAGGGCTACGAGCAGTACTTC
cdr3_aa: CASSPFAQGYEQYF

j_call: TRBJ2-5
clone_size: many
v_call: TRBV2
d_call: -
cdr3_nt: TGTGCCAGTGAGCGGACCCAAGAGACCCAGTACTTC
cdr3_aa: CASERTQETQYF

j_call: TRBJ2-7
clone_size: -
v_call: TRBV20-1
d_call: TRBD2
cdr3_nt: TGCAGTGTTAGGGCTAGCGGGGGTTACGAGCAGTACTTC
cdr3_aa: CSVRASGGYEQYF

j_call: TRBJ1-6
clone_size: many
v_call: TRBV6-1
d_call: TRBD1
cdr3_nt: TGTGCCACCAAGGCCGGGACAGGGAATTCACCCCTCCACTTT
cdr3_aa: CATKAGTGNSPLHF

j_call: TRBJ2-5
clone_size: once
v_call: TRBV2
d_call: -
cdr3_nt: TGTGCCAGCAGTGACGGGGCAGGCCGAGAGACCCAGTACTTC
cdr3_aa: CASSDGAGRETQYF

j_call: TRBJ2-7
clone_size: many
v_call: TRBV7-9
d_call: TRBD2
cdr3_nt: TGTGCCAGCAGGAAGGAGCGGGGCTCCTACGAGCAGTACTTC
cdr3_aa: CASRKERGSYEQYF

j_call: TRBJ2-1
clone_size: many
v_call: TRBV3-1
d_call: -
cdr3_nt: TGTGCCAGCAGCCAAGATATGAGCTTAAGAGTTCGCAATGAGCAGTTCTTC
cdr3_aa: CASSQDMSLRVRNEQFF

j_call: TRBJ1-1
clone_size: -
v_call: TRBV4-2
d_call: -
cdr3_nt: TGTGCCAGCAGCCAAGATACGGGTATTGACACTGAAGCTTTCTTT
cdr3_aa: CASSQDTGIDTEAFF

j_call: TRBJ1-2
clone_size: few
v_call: TRBV6-4
d_call: -
cdr3_nt: TGTGCCAGCAGTGTCAAGGCAGGGGTTGGTGGCTACACCTTC
cdr3_aa: CASSVKAGVGGYTF

j_call: TRBJ2-7
clone_size: many
v_call: TRBV7-6
d_call: TRBD1
cdr3_nt: TGTGCCAGCAGCCCCTTACTACAGGGGGCGTTATACGAGCAGTACTTC
cdr3_aa: CASSPLLQGALYEQYF

j_call: TRBJ2-1
clone_size: many
v_call: TRBV7-9
d_call: -
cdr3_nt: TGTGCCAGCAGTCCTCGCGGGACTCCCTTATACAATGAGCAGTTCTTC
cdr3_aa: CASSPRGTPLYNEQFF

j_call: TRBJ2-1
clone_size: many
v_call: TRBV11-2
d_call: -
cdr3_nt: TGTGCCAGCAGCTTAGGGGCAGTGACGGGGTGGCATGAGCAGTTCTTC
cdr3_aa: CASSLGAVTGWHEQFF

j_call: TRBJ2-3
clone_size: many
v_call: TRBV3-1
d_call: TRBD2
cdr3_nt: TGTGCCAGCAGCCAAGGTTTTCGCGGGAGCGTCGTCCATGGAGATACGCAGTATTTT
cdr3_aa: CASSQGFRGSVVHGDTQYF

j_call: TRBJ1-1
clone_size: many
v_call: TRBV5-1
d_call: -
cdr3_nt: TGCGCCAGCAGCTTCCAGGGCCGCACTGAAGCTTTCTTT
cdr3_aa: CASSFQGRTEAFF

j_call: TRBJ2-3
clone_size: many
v_call: TRBV2
d_call: TRBD2
cdr3_nt: TGTGCCAGCAGTAATGAGGGACTAGCGGGAGAAGTAGATACGCAGTATTTT
cdr3_aa: CASSNEGLAGEVDTQYF

j_call: TRBJ2-1
clone_size: once
v_call: TRBV19
d_call: TRBD2
cdr3_nt: TGTGCCAGTAGTGCCCGACTAGCGGGAGGCAATGAGCAGTTCTTC
cdr3_aa: CASSARLAGGNEQFF

j_call: TRBJ2-1
clone_size: -
v_call: TRBV7-9
d_call: -
cdr3_nt: TGTGCCAGCAGCTTATTGGCCGATGAGCAGTTCTTC
cdr3_aa: CASSLLADEQFF

j_call: TRBJ2-3
clone_size: many
v_call: TRBV6-6
d_call: TRBD2
cdr3_nt: TGTGCCAGCAGTTACCTTGGCGGGAGGGCCAGCACAGATACGCAGTATTTT
cdr3_aa: CASSYLGGRASTDTQYF

j_call: TRBJ2-6
clone_size: -
v_call: TRBV27
d_call: TRBD1
cdr3_nt: TGTGCCAGCAGTTTAGGAACGGGACAGGGTCGAAAGCTTCCTGGGGCCAACGTCCTGACTTTC
cdr3_aa: CASSLGTGQGRKLPGANVLTF

j_call: TRBJ2-5
clone_size: few
v_call: TRBV13
d_call: TRBD1
cdr3_nt: TGTGCCAGCAGCTTAGTTGGGGGACAGGGGGCCACCATGGTGAAGACCCAGTACTTC
cdr3_aa: CASSLVGGQGATMVKTQYF

j_call: TRBJ2-3
clone_size: -
v_call: TRBV6-1
d_call: -
cdr3_nt: TGTGCCAGCTGGAAGGGAGGATCAGATACGCAGTATTTT
cdr3_aa: CASWKGGSDTQYF

j_call: TRBJ2-5
clone_size: -
v_call: TRBV7-8
d_call: TRBD1
cdr3_nt: TGTGCCAGCAGCCCAGCACAGGGGGTAGGAGAGACCCAGTACTTC
cdr3_aa: CASSPAQGVGETQYF

j_call: TRBJ1-5
clone_size: -
v_call: TRBV27
d_call: -
cdr3_nt: TGTGCCAGCAGTCCCGGACAGCTACATCAGCCCCAGCATTTT
cdr3_aa: CASSPGQLHQPQHF

j_call: TRBJ2-7
clone_size: -
v_call: TRBV7-3
d_call: TRBD2
cdr3_nt: TGTGCCAGCAGCTTAGCTAGCGGGATCGGCTACGAGCAGTACTTC
cdr3_aa: CASSLASGIGYEQYF

j_call: TRBJ2-7
clone_size: -
v_call: TRBV6-5
d_call: -
cdr3_nt: TGTGCCAGCAGTTACTCGTGGGGGCTGAGGGCCTACGAGCAGTACTTC
cdr3_aa: CASSYSWGLRAYEQYF

j_call: TRBJ2-4
clone_size: many
v_call: TRBV6-1
d_call: -
cdr3_nt: TGTGCCAGCAGGACAGGAGCCAAAAACATTCAGTACTTC
cdr3_aa: CASRTGAKNIQYF

j_call: TRBJ1-1
clone_size: few
v_call: TRBV19
d_call: -
cdr3_nt: TGTGCCAGTACCAAACCGGGACACCTGAACACTGAAGCTTTCTTT
cdr3_aa: CASTKPGHLNTEAFF

j_call: TRBJ2-7
clone_size: many
v_call: TRBV2
d_call: TRBD2
cdr3_nt: TGTGCCAGCATAGGGACTAGCGGGTCCTACGAGCAGTACTTC
cdr3_aa: CASIGTSGSYEQYF

j_call: TRBJ2-1
clone_size: many
v_call: TRBV20-1
d_call: -
cdr3_nt: TGCAGTGCTAGAGGGACCGCTACGTACAATGAGCAGTTCTTC
cdr3_aa: CSARGTATYNEQFF

j_call: TRBJ2-7
clone_size: few
v_call: TRBV10-3
d_call: TRBD1
cdr3_nt: TGTGCCATCAGTGCTGGGACAGGGTTACACGAGCAGTACTTC
cdr3_aa: CAISAGTGLHEQYF

j_call: TRBJ2-2
clone_size: many
v_call: TRBV10-3
d_call: -
cdr3_nt: TGTGCCATCAGTGGGCCTAAAGGTGAAACCGGGGAGCTGTTTTTT
cdr3_aa: CAISGPKGETGELFF

j_call: TRBJ2-7
clone_size: few
v_call: TRBV29-1
d_call: TRBD1
cdr3_nt: TGCAGCGCCAACGGTGGGGACAGGTCATTAGGTGAGCAGTACTTC
cdr3_aa: CSANGGDRSLGEQYF

j_call: TRBJ1-6
clone_size: many
v_call: TRBV3-1
d_call: -
cdr3_nt: TGTGCCAGCAGCCAAGAGGAAGGTTCACCCCTCCACTTT
cdr3_aa: CASSQEEGSPLHF

j_call: TRBJ2-1
clone_size: many
v_call: TRBV20-1
d_call: TRBD2
cdr3_nt: TGCAGTGCCACCGGGACTAGCTCCTACAATGAGCAGTTCTTC
cdr3_aa: CSATGTSSYNEQFF

j_call: TRBJ2-2
clone_size: -
v_call: TRBV25-1
d_call: -
cdr3_nt: TGTGCCAGCAGGCCCGGAACTCAGAACACCGGGGAGCTGTTTTTT
cdr3_aa: CASRPGTQNTGELFF

j_call: TRBJ2-7
clone_size: many
v_call: TRBV11-2
d_call: -
cdr3_nt: TGTGCCAGCGGAAGGGTGTACGAGCAGTACTTC
cdr3_aa: CASGRVYEQYF

j_call: TRBJ2-5
clone_size: few
v_call: TRBV29-1
d_call: -
cdr3_nt: TGCAGCGTAGTAGAGACCCAGTACTTC
cdr3_aa: CSVVETQYF

j_call: TRBJ2-7
clone_size: many
v_call: TRBV5-1
d_call: TRBD2
cdr3_nt: TGCGCCAGCAGACCGTTGACTAGCGGCTCCTACGAGCAGTACTTC
cdr3_aa: CASRPLTSGSYEQYF

j_call: TRBJ2-7
clone_size: many
v_call: TRBV7-2
d_call: TRBD2
cdr3_nt: TGTGCCAGCAGCCTAACCCCGGGACTATCCTACCCCGAGCAGTACTTC
cdr3_aa: CASSLTPGLSYPEQYF

j_call: TRBJ2-5
clone_size: many
v_call: TRBV7-9
d_call: TRBD2
cdr3_nt: TGTGCCAGCAGCCCACCCCCTAGCGGCCAAGAGACCCAGTACTTC
cdr3_aa: CASSPPPSGQETQYF

j_call: TRBJ2-7
clone_size: many
v_call: TRBV4-1
d_call: TRBD1
cdr3_nt: TGTGCCAGCAGTCTAAGGCGGGACAGGTCCTACGAGCAGTACTTC
cdr3_aa: CASSLRRDRSYEQYF

j_call: TRBJ2-7
clone_size: few
v_call: TRBV27
d_call: -
cdr3_nt: TGTGCCAGCAGTTTGGGCCTAGGGGGATTCGAGCAGTACTTC
cdr3_aa: CASSLGLGGFEQYF

j_call: TRBJ1-2
clone_size: -
v_call: TRBV7-2
d_call: TRBD1
cdr3_nt: TGTGCCAGCAGCCCGGGGACAGACCTTCTGCGTGGCTACACCTTC
cdr3_aa: CASSPGTDLLRGYTF

j_call: TRBJ2-1
clone_size: -
v_call: TRBV3-1
d_call: -
cdr3_nt: TGTGCCAGCAGCCAAGACCCCGGGAGAGGGGAGCAGTTCTTC
cdr3_aa: CASSQDPGRGEQFF

j_call: TRBJ1-5
clone_size: many
v_call: TRBV2
d_call: -
cdr3_nt: TGTGCCAGCAAGGGCGTCACCAATCAGCCCCAGCATTTT
cdr3_aa: CASKGVTNQPQHF

j_call: TRBJ1-2
clone_size: many
v_call: TRBV7-9
d_call: -
cdr3_nt: TGTGCCAGCAGCCCCGGGGTTAACTATGGCTACACCTTC
cdr3_aa: CASSPGVNYGYTF

j_call: TRBJ2-1
clone_size: many
v_call: TRBV2
d_call: -
cdr3_nt: TGTGCCAGCAGTGTAGGCAGTGCCTACAATGAGCAGTTCTTC
cdr3_aa: CASSVGSAYNEQFF

j_call: TRBJ2-7
clone_size: few
v_call: TRBV5-1
d_call: TRBD2
cdr3_nt: TGCGCCAGCAGCTTGGCCGGGGGGACTAGCGAGCACTACGAGCAGTACTTC
cdr3_aa: CASSLAGGTSEHYEQYF

j_call: TRBJ1-2
clone_size: -
v_call: TRBV6-6
d_call: -
cdr3_nt: TGTGCCAGCAGTTACTCCTTTTTTGGGACACTTAACTATGGCTACACCTTC
cdr3_aa: CASSYSFFGTLNYGYTF

j_call: TRBJ1-5
clone_size: -
v_call: TRBV28
d_call: -
cdr3_nt: TGTGCCAGCAGCAAACCGGGACGGAGCCTTTATAGCAATCAGCCCCAGCATTTT
cdr3_aa: CASSKPGRSLYSNQPQHF

j_call: TRBJ2-1
clone_size: few
v_call: TRBV9
d_call: -
cdr3_nt: TGTGCCAGCAGCCCTCGGGCCTCGACGTACAATGAGCAGTTCTTC
cdr3_aa: CASSPRASTYNEQFF